This T cell receptor (beta chain) emerged from a study of T cell repertoires in cytomegalovirus infection. Background on the study: HLA-B-restricted CMV epitopes that are well studied, plus recently identified HLA-C-restricted ones, were used by the study. Carrying CMV and the relevant HLA type showed in public TCR beta signatures. Whole-study findings and limits: HLA-C-restricted TCR beta clonotypes specific for CMV led the ex vivo response. Carriers of CMV plus the relevant HLA were identified by cumulative public TCR beta family frequency.

MiXCR, applied by TCRdb to the reads, yields one record per CDR3 protein. The repertoire holds about 890,000 distinct CDR3 sequences, approximately 31% seen once, with roughly an eighth in the top ten. Note on this clonotype: What it recognizes is unknown.

The clonotype originates from a human donor in good health (CMV status not recorded). Some clones in this sample may be carry-over from other donors' samples. The material was cultured CD8+ T cells from PBMCs, obtained from culture after CMV antigen stimulation.

The CDR3 nucleotides read TGTGCTAGTGACTTGGGGGATGAGCAGTTCTTC. Its protein is CASDLGDEQFF. This chain links TRBV12-5 with TRBJ2-1, with D possibly being TRBD1 or TRBD2 (5 bases each). V was pared by 7 bases and J by 8 bases, with 9 bases between. The CDR3 spans 11 residues. CDR1 is LGHNT and CDR2 is FRNRAP in the germline V gene.